This entry lists 21 T cell receptor beta chains sequenced from one sample in a study of T cell responses to AZD1222 COVID-19 vaccine. Method: immunoSEQ multiplex PCR; TCRdb's copy keeps in-frame clones and lacks some. This table holds around 140,000 clones, 85% to 95% found once. The material was peripheral blood, obtained on day 0 of MenACWY control vaccination. The receptors derive from an adult in good health.

This chain connects TRBV7-8 to TRBJ1-2; D is undetermined. Germline CDR1 SGHVS, CDR2 FQNEAQ. Trimming removed 8 bases from V and 4 bases from J, with 11 bases in between. The CDR3 is made up of 12 amino acids. The CDR3 DNA sequence: TGTGCCAGCGCCGGCGAGTCCTATGGCTACACCTTC. This codes for CASAGESYGYTF.

The rearrangement links TRBV27 to TRBJ1-1; perhaps TRBD1 as D (6 bases). The CDR3 length is 16 residues. The V gene lost 0 bases and the J gene lost 1 base, with 12 bases spanning the gap. Germline CDR1 and CDR2: MNHEY and SMNVEV (reference sequence). CDR3 DNA sequence: TGTGCCAGCAGTTTATCGAGATGGACAGCGAACACTGAAGCTTTCTTT. Its protein product is CASSLSRWTANTEAFF.

This clone was recorded only once. The rearrangement uses TRBV13 and TRBJ1-6; no clear D gene. Trimming pared 6 bases from V and 7 bases from J, leaving 13 bases between. The CDR3 totals 14 residues. CDR1 and CDR2 (germline): PRHDT, FYEKMQ (reference sequence). This CDR3 is CASSFYDRNSPLHF. The CDR3 region has the DNA TGTGCCAGCAGTTTTTATGATCGGAATTCACCCCTCCACTTT.

The count of this clone is one. V usage is TRBV7-9 and J usage is TRBJ2-3, with D possibly matching TRBD2 (5 bases). The CDR3 is made up of 16 amino acids. V gave up 5 bases and J gave up 1 base, with 16 bases separating them. The germline CDR1 and CDR2 sequences are SEHNR and FQNEAQ (reference sequence). Here the CDR3 reads CASSPVLWTGTDTQYF. CDR3 DNA sequence: TGTGCCAGCAGCCCAGTTTTATGGACTGGCACAGATACGCAGTATTTT.

The rearrangement uses TRBV5-4 and TRBJ2-7; D tentatively fits TRBD1 or TRBD2 (5 bases each). The V gene's germline CDR1 is SGHNT and CDR2 YYREEE (reference sequence). Trimming pared 1 base from V and 6 bases from J, leaving 14 bases between. This CDR3 has 14 amino acids. The CDR3 here is CASSLRAGSGEQYF. The CDR3 DNA reads as TGTGCCAGCAGCTTGAGGGCAGGGAGTGGCGAGCAGTACTTC.

This chain uses TRBV7-9 with TRBJ1-1, with 7 positions matching TRBD1. Germline V gene sequence: CDR1 SEHNR, CDR2 FQNEAQ (reference sequence). The junction had 1 base not matched to a gene; V was cut back by 0 bases and J by 6 bases. The CDR3 is 13 amino acids. The CDR3 sequence: CASSLAGGAEAFF. The CDR3 bases are TGTGCCAGCAGCTTAGCAGGGGGCGCTGAAGCTTTCTTT.

The table lists this clone with a count of one. The CDR3 DNA reads TGTGCCAGCTCGGAGTCTAGTTTAGGCAATGAGCAGTTCTTC. This sequence encodes CASSESSLGNEQFF. This rearrangement joins TRBV9 to TRBJ2-1; D gene unclear. This CDR3 spans 14 amino acids. V dropped 7 bases and J dropped 6 bases, with 17 bases sitting between them. Germline CDR1 reads SGDLS; CDR2 reads YYNGEE.

The CDR3 DNA sequence: TGTGCCAGCAGGGACGGGAAAACCCTTAATGAAAAACTGTTTTTT. This translates into CASRDGKTLNEKLFF. The V and J genes are TRBV6-6 and TRBJ1-4, with unresolved D. The germline V gene encodes CDR1 MNHNY and CDR2 SVGAGI (reference sequence). Between the trimmed V and J ends, which lost 6 bases and 4 bases, there was a span of 15 bases. The CDR3 runs to 15 residues.

The chain links TRBV6-5 to TRBJ1-6; D not resolved. This CDR3 is 12 amino acids long. Germline V lookup: CDR1 MNHEY, CDR2 SVGAGI. V lost 6 bases, J lost 9 bases, and 9 bases lay in between. The CDR3 spells CASRGNFSPLHF. DNA of the CDR3: TGTGCCAGCAGGGGAAACTTTTCACCCCTCCACTTT.

The DNA of the CDR3 is TGTGCCAGCAGCTTGGAGCGGAACACCGGGGAGCTGTTTTTT. Translated, it gives CASSLERNTGELFF. This chain links TRBV11-3 with TRBJ2-2; D call uncertain. Germline V lookup: CDR1 SGHNT, CDR2 YENEEA. V shed 3 bases and J shed 1 base, with 6 bases lying between them. CDR3 length: 14 residues.

The chain employs TRBV7-3 and TRBJ1-1; D gene uncertain. The V end lost 0 bases, the J end lost 2 bases, and 7 bases lay between the germline ends. Germline V gene data show CDR1 as SGHTA and CDR2 as FQGTGA. The CDR3 length is 14 residues. CDR3 amino acids: CASSLTTENTEAFF. The CDR3 DNA reads as TGTGCCAGCAGCTTAACTACGGAAAACACTGAAGCTTTCTTT.

This clone was counted once. The chain employs TRBV28 and TRBJ2-1; possibly TRBD2 for D (5 bases). Per germline, CDR1 MDHEN and CDR2 SYDVKM. Trimming stripped 4 bases from V and 4 bases from J, with 20 bases between. The CDR3 is made up of 17 amino acids. The chain's CDR3 is CASSSPTSGPSYNEQFF. CDR3 DNA: TGTGCCAGCAGTTCGCCCACCAGCGGCCCATCGTACAATGAGCAGTTCTTC.

The genes are TRBV6-5 and TRBJ1-6; no clear D. The ends were cut back, 6 bases at V and 0 bases at J, with 6 bases in the middle. CDR1 is MNHEY and CDR2 is SVGAGI in the germline V gene. This CDR3 contains 14 residues. CDR3 bases: TGTGCCAGCAGACGGAGCTCCTATAATTCACCCCTCCACTTT. It specifies CASRRSSYNSPLHF.

This clone was observed once. The chain joins TRBV9 to TRBJ1-1, with D uncertain. This CDR3 comprises 13 residues. Germline assignment: CDR1 SGDLS and CDR2 YYNGEE. V lost 3 bases, J lost 10 bases, and 16 bases lay in between. The CDR3 sequence is CASSEVGRKGAFF. CDR3 nucleotide sequence: TGTGCCAGCAGCGAGGTAGGGCGGAAGGGAGCTTTCTTT.

Remarks on this clone: This sample also contains other DNA sequences that code for the same CDR3. This chain uses TRBV7-2 with TRBJ1-3, with a weak D call TRBD1 (6 bases). The germline V and J ends were trimmed by 2 bases and 4 bases, with 9 bases remaining between them. Germline V gene lookup returns CDR1 SGHTA and CDR2 FQGNSA. The CDR3 runs to 14 residues. CDR3 nucleotides: TGTGCCAGCAGCTTACAGGGGTTCGGAAACACCATATATTTT. It encodes CASSLQGFGNTIYF.

The chain carries TRBV4-3 and TRBJ1-4; perhaps TRBD1 as D (6 bases). CDR1 is LGHNA and CDR2 is YSLEER in the germline V gene. This CDR3 has 15 residues. V lost 3 bases, J lost 8 bases, and 16 bases lay in between. CDR3 sequence (DNA): TGCGCCAGCAGCCAGCCTAGGGGGGCAGGAGAAAAACTGTTTTTT. This encodes CASSQPRGAGEKLFF.

The chain links TRBV6-2 or TRBV6-3 to TRBJ1-3; D gene uncertain. Germline CDR1 and CDR2: MNHEY and SVGEGT. The CDR3 consists of 13 residues. Trimming cost V 2 bases and J 7 bases, with 9 bases left between them. Here the CDR3 reads CASSYLAWNTIYF. The CDR3 DNA sequence: TGTGCCAGCAGTTACCTCGCCTGGAACACCATATATTTT.

CDR3 bases: TGTGCCAGCAGCCTGGGGAGGGGCACTGAAGCTTTCTTT. Translated: CASSLGRGTEAFF. V and J are TRBV12-3 or TRBV12-4 and TRBJ1-1; D possibly corresponds to TRBD1 (5 bases). Trimming took 6 bases from V and 4 from J, leaving 12 bases between them. The CDR3 runs 13 residues.

In DNA form, the CDR3 reads TGTGCCTGGCGGCCCGGGGGAGGCCAGCCCCAGCATTTT. Encoded protein: CAWRPGGGQPQHF. The V call is TRBV30, the J call TRBJ1-5; TRBD1 is a possible D gene (5 bases). Germline CDR1 is GTSNPN and CDR2 is SVGIG (reference sequence). CDR3 size: 13 residues. V dropped 5 bases and J dropped 7 bases, with 15 bases sitting between them.

The DNA of the CDR3 is TGTGCCAGCAGCTTGACCGGCGCGAGGGACACAGATACGCAGTATTTT. Protein product: CASSLTGARDTDTQYF. This sequence joins TRBV5-4 and TRBJ2-3; possibly TRBD2 for D (5 bases). CDR1 is SGHNT and CDR2 is YYREEE in the germline V gene (reference sequence). V was cut by 1 base and J by 2 bases, with 14 bases left in between. The CDR3 loop spans 16 amino acids. The complete variable domain, with remaining parts taken from reference TRBV5-4 and TRBJ2-3, reads ETGVTQSPTHLIKTRGQQVTLRCSSQSGHNTVSWYQQALGQGPQFIFQYYREEENGRGNFPPRFSGLQFPNYSSELNVNALELDDSALYLCASSLTGARDTDTQYFGPGTRLTVL.

V gene TRBV7-2 combines with J gene TRBJ2-3; tentative D call: TRBD1 (5 bases). CDR3 length: 16 amino acids. Trimming shortened V by 5 bases and J by 2 bases, and 17 bases separated the two germline ends. Germline V lookup: CDR1 SGHTA, CDR2 FQGNSA. The CDR3 region is CASSPQDITFTDTQYF. The DNA of the CDR3 is TGTGCCAGCAGCCCCCAGGACATAACTTTCACAGATACGCAGTATTTT.